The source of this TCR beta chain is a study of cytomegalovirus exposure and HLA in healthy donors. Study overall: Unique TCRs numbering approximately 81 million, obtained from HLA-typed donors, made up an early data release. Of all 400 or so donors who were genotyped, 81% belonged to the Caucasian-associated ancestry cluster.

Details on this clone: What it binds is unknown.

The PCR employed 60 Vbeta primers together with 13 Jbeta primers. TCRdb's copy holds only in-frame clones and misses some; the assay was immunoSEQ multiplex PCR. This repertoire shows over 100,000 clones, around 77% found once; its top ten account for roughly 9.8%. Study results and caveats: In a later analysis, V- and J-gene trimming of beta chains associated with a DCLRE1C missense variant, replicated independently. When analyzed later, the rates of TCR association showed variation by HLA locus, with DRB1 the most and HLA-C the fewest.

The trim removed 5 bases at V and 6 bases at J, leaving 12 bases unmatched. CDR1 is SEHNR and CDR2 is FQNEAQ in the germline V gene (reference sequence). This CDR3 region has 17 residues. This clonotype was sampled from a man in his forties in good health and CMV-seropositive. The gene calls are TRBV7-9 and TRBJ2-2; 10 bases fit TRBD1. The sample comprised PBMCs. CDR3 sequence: CASSNRDRGLGAGELFF. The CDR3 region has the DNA TGTGCCAGCAGCAACCGGGACAGGGGATTGGGGGCCGGGGAGCTGTTTTTT. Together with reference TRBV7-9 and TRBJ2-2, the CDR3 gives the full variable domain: DTGVSQNPRHKITKRGQNVTFRCDPISEHNRLYWYRQTLGQGPEFLTYFQNEAQLEKSRLLSDRFSAERPKGSFSTLEIQRTEQGDSAMYLCASSNRDRGLGAGELFFGEGSRLTVL.